This T cell receptor beta chain is from a study of blood T cells in healthy people across ages (dated by TCRdb to 2014 to 2015). At the level of the whole study: In model experiments, roughly one uniquely barcoded TCR beta cDNA molecule per two T cells was captured by template switching. Using deep sequencing normalized with unique cDNA molecular identifiers, the study measured how TCR beta repertoire diversity changes with age. The donors were divided into four age groups: young (average about 15 years), middle-aged (approximately 39), aged (approximately 64) and long-lived (roughly 82). Donors of different ages were randomly distributed across sequencing lanes to avoid experimental bias. The study analyzed two additional independent replicas of 1 million unique cDNA reads from the same blood draw for two donors, one aged 18 to 29 and one aged 80 or older. The paper's findings and limits, for the study overall: A strong correlation was found between observed TCR beta diversity and the percentage of naive T cells measured by flow cytometry. The long-lived group showed more naive CD4+ T cells, fewer expanded clones and increased TCR diversity than the aged group, suggesting age selection. Since profiling was done on bulk unsorted PBMCs, naive and antigen-experienced compartments could not be conclusively compared. Estimates of total diversity based on one million sequenced T cells were considered lower bounds and underestimates. Observed TCR beta diversity per million T cells fell roughly linearly with age, and a significant reduction was already apparent by age roughly 40. Because the CMV infection status of the donors was unknown, age-related changes in expanded clonotypes may potentially have been confounded.

Donors were a few dozen systemically healthy Caucasian individuals from Russia aged roughly 6 to 90 years. Roughly 10 milliliters of peripheral blood were drawn from each donor into EDTA-treated Vacutainer tubes. Ficoll-Paque density-gradient centrifugation was used to isolate PBMCs, with at least 7 million per sample. Total RNA, at least 6 micrograms per sample, was extracted from PBMCs with Trizol reagent. For every donor, an aliquot of PBMCs went through flow cytometry to measure the percentages of naive CD45RAhigh/CD27high T cells. A distance of 14 bases separates the germline ends of V and J, which lose 2 bases and 4 bases respectively. Per the germline V gene, SGHTA is the CDR1 and FQGNSA is the CDR2. The CDR3, cysteine through phenylalanine, is 15 amino acids long. The kept DNA is CDR3 alone, 45 bases in frame from the first base. On this clonotype: Its antigen remains undetermined. Base qualities are missing; no much larger clone stands one base away.

The method was 5' RACE. A second PCR of 7 to 11 cycles was run with a J-beta primer mix and a sample-barcoded 5' primer. A unique molecular identifier was introduced onto each TCR beta cDNA molecule by a template-switch 5' adaptor carrying 12 random nucleotides. Each sample yielded at least 2.5 million CDR3-containing paired-end reads. First-strand cDNA synthesis was performed from all RNA using the Mint cDNA synthesis kit, with priming by a TRBC-specific oligonucleotide. After uracil-DNA glycosylase treatment, a first 18-cycle PCR used universal primers M1SS and BC2_uni_R on all cDNA. As for how the authors treated the data: For normalization, 1 million high-quality reads, each with a distinct molecular identifier, were randomly selected from each sample. Instead of being binned into consensus sequences, reads that shared molecular identifiers were thrown out. CDR3 identification, clonotype clustering and error correction used MiTCR with a Q25 quality threshold and the strictest error-elimination algorithm. A nonparametric unseen species model with Euler transformation was used to estimate lower-bound total TCR beta diversity. The public reads were run again by TCRdb, first through fastp at Q25 and then through MiXCR, and only productive beta chains were kept. Duplicate CDR3 protein sequences are folded into a single record with the most common DNA and genes. TCRdb, not the original authors, processed these V and J calls. The sample table holds 1.8 million or so distinct CDR3 sequences, of which roughly two fifths were seen once. Jointly, the top ten make up about 21% of the sample.

The source of this sequence is a human donor in good health. The source material was blood. The V and J segments used are TRBV7-2 and TRBJ2-5, with a tentative D gene TRBD2 over 5 matching bases. The nucleotides are TGTGCCAGCAGCTTAACTGGACTGCTCGGAGAGACCCAGTACTTC. It specifies CASSLTGLLGETQYF.